This T cell receptor beta chain was retrieved from a study of blood T cells in healthy people across ages. On the study more broadly: Capture by template switching was about one barcoded beta molecule per two T cells.

Trimming removed 3 bases at V and 1 base at J, with 12 bases between. This CDR3 has 15 residues. Germline CDR1 reads SEHNR; CDR2 reads FQNEAQ (reference sequence). Sample-barcoded 5' priming and a J-beta primer mix drove a second PCR of roughly 7 to 11 cycles. Every cDNA was tagged by a template-switch adaptor with 12 random nucleotides. TCRdb itself ran the 5' RACE reads through MiXCR, one entry per CDR3 protein. This sample has approximately 1.5 million distinct CDR3 sequences, with roughly 30% found just once. V and J are TRBV7-9 and TRBJ2-5; TRBD2 is a possible D gene (6 bases). The receptor was derived from a woman in her 30s in good health. Sequenced material: blood. CDR3 nucleotides: TGTGCCAGCAGCTTGGGCCGACTAGGCCAAGAGACCCAGTACTTC. Protein sequence: CASSLGRLGQETQYF.